The 23 T cell receptor beta chains below were found in one sample sequenced in a study of T cells in Graves' hyperthyroidism and ophthalmopathy (dated by TCRdb to about 2019). Libraries were prepared through multiplex PCR. Sequencing instrument: Illumina HiSeq 2000. TCR beta CDR3 regions were amplified from RNA transcripts. A first-round RT-PCR of the TCR CDR3 used the HTBI primer set with the Qiagen OneStep RT-PCR kit. Using fastp trimming at Q25 and MiXCR clonotype assembly, TCRdb reanalyzed the public sequencing data and kept in-frame beta chains. Entries that share a CDR3 protein sequence are merged under the most common genes and DNA. This sample is represented by about 250,000 distinct CDR3 sequences; approximately 23% of them were singletons. The leading ten clones occupy 50% to 75% of the sample. The sequencing input was blood. The receptors come from a man under 40 with Graves' ophthalmopathy.

The V gene is TRBV5-1, the J gene TRBJ2-3; D might be TRBD1 or TRBD2, each matching 5 bases. CDR3 length equals 13 residues. Germline CDR1 is SGHRS and CDR2 is YFSETQ. Trimming pared 0 bases from V and 4 bases from J, leaving 6 bases between. CDR3 region: CASSLGDPDTQYF. In nucleotides, the CDR3 is TGCGCCAGCAGCTTGGGGGACCCAGATACGCAGTATTTT.

This clonotype was counted ten times or more. The chain has TRBV18 and TRBJ2-2; the D gene is possibly TRBD1 (6 bases). Germline values: CDR1 KGHSH, CDR2 LQKENI. This CDR3 contains 14 residues. Trimming pared 2 bases from V and 10 bases from J, leaving 14 bases between. The CDR3, as DNA: TGTGCCAGCTCACCAGGGCAGGGGTCGATGGAGCTGTTTTTT. Translation: CASSPGQGSMELFF.

The table lists this clonotype with many counts. The rearrangement uses TRBV5-1 and TRBJ1-1; 10 bases are a match to TRBD1. V shed 4 bases and J 5 bases; nucleotides not matched to a gene: 5. Germline-derived CDR1 and CDR2 are SGHRS and YFSETQ. CDR3 length equals 14 residues. The CDR3 DNA sequence: TGCGCCAGCAGCCGGACAGGGGGAGAAACTGAAGCTTTCTTT. This sequence encodes CASSRTGGETEAFF. Supplemented by reference TRBV5-1 and TRBJ1-1, the full variable domain reads KAGVTQTPRYLIKTRGQQVTLSCSPISGHRSVSWYQQTPGQGLQFLFEYFSETQRNKGNFPGRFSGRQFSNSRSEMNVSTLELGDSALYLCASSRTGGETEAFFGQGTRLTVV.

At least ten counts were recorded for this clonotype. V and J are TRBV28 and TRBJ2-4; D tentatively reads TRBD1 or TRBD2 (6 bases each). The ends were cut back, 1 base at V and 12 bases at J, with 22 bases in the middle. Germline CDR1 is MDHEN and CDR2 is SYDVKM. This CDR3 contains 16 residues. DNA of the CDR3: TGTGCCAGCAGTTTATCTTCCCAGGGGAGGCGGCGTGCTCAGTACTTC. It codes for CASSLSSQGRRRAQYF.

The table lists this clonotype with a few counts. This rearrangement joins TRBV6-1 to TRBJ2-1; possibly TRBD1 or TRBD2 for D (6 bases each). The germline gives CDR1 MNHNS, CDR2 SASEGT. This CDR3 has 17 residues. V lost 2 bases to trimming and J lost 6 bases, with 20 bases between them. The CDR3 DNA follows: TGTGCCAGCAGTGAAAGGGGTAGTGGGGGGCCCCCCAATGAGCAGTTCTTC. Translation: CASSERGSGGPPNEQFF.

This clonotype was counted a few times. The CDR3 DNA is TGTGCCAGCAGGGGTTCGAGCTCCTATAATTCACCCCTCCACTTT. Encoded protein: CASRGSSSYNSPLHF. The chain carries TRBV12-3 or TRBV12-4 and TRBJ1-6; the D is unclear. V was clipped by 6 bases and J by 0 bases, with 9 bases between them. The CDR3 runs 15 residues.

J is TRBJ2-3 and V is TRBV20-1; tentatively, D is TRBD1 (6 bases). Trimming cost V 4 bases and J 10 bases, with 18 bases left between them. Germline CDR1 DFQATT, CDR2 SNEGSKA (reference sequence). The CDR3 runs to 13 residues. The CDR3 DNA reads as TGCAGTGCTACCGACAGGACCCGAGGATCGCAGTATTTT. Amino acids: CSATDRTRGSQYF.

The chain uses TRBV6-1 and TRBJ1-2; a possible D gene is TRBD1 (6 bases). The CDR3 loop spans 16 amino acids. The germline V gene has CDR1 MNHNS and CDR2 SASEGT. V was cut by 3 bases and J by 4 bases, with 18 bases left in between. CDR3: CASSDRDRRVGYGYTF. The CDR3 coding sequence is TGTGCCAGCAGTGACCGCGACAGGCGGGTCGGCTATGGCTACACCTTC.

V and J are TRBV20-1 and TRBJ2-5; D is unclear. CDR1 DFQATT and CDR2 SNEGSKA come from the germline V gene (reference sequence). The CDR3 spans 11 residues. V gave up 7 bases and J gave up 4 bases, with 10 bases separating them. CDR3 residues: CSVMGGETQYF. The CDR3 bases are TGCAGTGTTATGGGTGGAGAGACCCAGTACTTC.

This clonotype was seen repeatedly, ten times or more. The J gene is TRBJ2-7, the V gene TRBV5-1; 10 nucleotides agree with TRBD1. The CDR3 is 14 residues long. Per germline, CDR1 SGHRS and CDR2 YFSETQ. The V segment lost 4 bases and the J segment 3 bases; nucleotides outside the gene matches: 4. The CDR3 DNA sequence: TGCGCCAGCAGCCGGGACAGGGGCGGCTACGAGCAGTACTTC. It specifies CASSRDRGGYEQYF. Combining the CDR3 with reference TRBV5-1 and TRBJ2-7 gives the whole variable domain KAGVTQTPRYLIKTRGQQVTLSCSPISGHRSVSWYQQTPGQGLQFLFEYFSETQRNKGNFPGRFSGRQFSNSRSEMNVSTLELGDSALYLCASSRDRGGYEQYFGPGTRLTVT.

This clonotype was found many times. The chain has TRBV3-1 and TRBJ2-1, with TRBD2 matching 8 bases. The CDR3 has 16 amino acids. Germline V gene lookup returns CDR1 LGHDT and CDR2 YNNKEL (reference sequence). With V trimmed by 1 base and J by 4 bases, 6 bases remained unmatched. CDR3 in amino acids: CASSQGEREPYNEQFF. CDR3 bases: TGTGCCAGCAGCCAAGGGGAGCGGGAGCCTTACAATGAGCAGTTCTTC.

This clonotype was seen repeatedly, ten times or more. The chain uses TRBV6-1 and TRBJ2-2; the D gene could be TRBD1 or TRBD2 (7 bases each). V dropped 5 bases and J dropped 5 bases, with 21 bases sitting between them. Germline CDR1 reads MNHNS; CDR2 reads SASEGT. This CDR3 is 17 amino acids long. The CDR3 region is CASSSPRAGGGTGELFF. CDR3 DNA sequence: TGTGCCAGCAGTTCCCCACGTGCAGGGGGAGGGACCGGGGAGCTGTTTTTT.

The table lists this clonotype with many counts. The genes are TRBV3-1 and TRBJ2-7; D uncertain. The V end was cut by 2 bases, the J end by 3 bases, with 2 bases between. The CDR3 sequence is 11 residues long. Germline V gene sequence: CDR1 LGHDT, CDR2 YNNKEL (reference sequence). CDR3 DNA sequence: TGTGCCAGCAGCCAATACTACGAGCAGTACTTC. Amino acid sequence: CASSQYYEQYF.

This clonotype was seen at least ten times. The chain is built from TRBV6-1 and TRBJ2-3; TRBD1 aligns across 11 bases. This CDR3 is 13 amino acids long. Trimming at V came to 8 bases and at J to 2 bases, leaving 0 bases not matched to a gene. The germline V gene encodes CDR1 MNHNS and CDR2 SASEGT. CDR3 sequence reads: CASGQGATDTQYF. In DNA form, the CDR3 reads TGTGCCAGCGGACAGGGGGCCACAGATACGCAGTATTTT.

The chain recombines TRBV20-1 with TRBJ2-7, with 9 bases matching TRBD2. The CDR3 is 13 residues long. The V segment lost 4 bases and the J segment 4 bases; nucleotides outside the gene matches: 5. Germline-derived CDR1 and CDR2 are DFQATT and SNEGSKA (reference sequence). The CDR3 reads CSANSGSAYEQYF. CDR3 in DNA: TGCAGTGCTAATAGCGGGAGCGCGTACGAGCAGTACTTC.

The chain couples TRBV7-6 to TRBJ2-1; D is unclear. Germline V gives CDR1 SGHVS, CDR2 FNYEAQ. The CDR3 is made up of 14 amino acids. V lost 4 bases and J 3 bases, leaving 10 bases between the germline ends. The CDR3 nucleotides read TGTGCCAGCAGCTATTCCCCCTACTACAATGAGCAGTTCTTC. The encoded protein is CASSYSPYYNEQFF.

The rearrangement joins TRBV12-5 to TRBJ2-4, with 12 bases that match TRBD1. This CDR3 is built from 17 residues. CDR1 and CDR2 (germline): LGHNT, FRNRAP. The trim removed 5 bases at V and 3 bases at J, leaving 8 bases unmatched. CDR3 sequence (DNA): TGTGCTAGTGGTCTAGCCGGGACAGGGGGCATCAAAAACATTCAGTACTTC. Translation gives CASGLAGTGGIKNIQYF.

The rearrangement links TRBV4-1 to TRBJ2-1, with 7 bases fitting TRBD2. CDR3 length equals 16 residues. With 2 bases clipped from V and 4 bases from J, the junction kept 8 bases outside the gene matches. CDR1 MGHRA and CDR2 YSYEKL come from the germline V gene. The CDR3: CASSQNSASGYNEQFF. In nucleotides, the CDR3 is TGCGCCAGCAGCCAAAACTCGGCTAGCGGTTACAATGAGCAGTTCTTC.

There are many counts of this clonotype. J is TRBJ2-5 and V is TRBV2; TRBD1 matches at 7 bases. Per germline, CDR1 SNHLY and CDR2 FYNNEI. Germline trimming cut 5 bases from V and 4 bases from J; bases unmatched to any gene: 16. The CDR3 runs 17 residues. This chain's CDR3 is CASSMFRGSRVSETQYF. The CDR3 region has the DNA TGTGCCAGCAGTATGTTCAGGGGGTCCCGCGTCTCAGAGACCCAGTACTTC.

The V call is TRBV6-1, the J call TRBJ2-7; 8 nucleotides agree with TRBD2. CDR3 length: 13 residues. CDR1 and CDR2 (germline): MNHNS, SASEGT. V gave up 8 bases and J gave up 7 bases; unmatched junction bases: 10. CDR3 sequence (DNA): TGTGCCAGCGACATGATTGCGGGGGGAGAGCAGTACTTC. This sequence encodes CASDMIAGGEQYF.

The rearrangement joins TRBV5-1 to TRBJ2-2, with TRBD1 as a possible D gene (5 bases). With 4 bases removed from V and 5 bases from J, the gap between germline ends came to 15 bases. Per the germline V gene, CDR1 is SGHRS and CDR2 is YFSETQ. The CDR3 runs to 15 residues. The CDR3 DNA sequence: TGCGCCAGCAGCCAGATTAGCAGGGATACCGGGGAGCTGTTTTTT. This sequence encodes CASSQISRDTGELFF.

J is TRBJ2-5 and V is TRBV7-9; possibly TRBD1 for D (5 bases). The CDR3 extends over 19 amino acids. Germline V gene lookup returns CDR1 SEHNR and CDR2 FQNEAQ (reference sequence). The V end lost 0 bases, the J end lost 5 bases, and 25 bases lay between the germline ends. Here the CDR3 reads CASSLALWRSGVPGETQYF. The CDR3 nucleotides are TGTGCCAGCAGCTTAGCTCTGTGGCGGTCTGGGGTTCCAGGGGAGACCCAGTACTTC.

The CDR3 loop is CTSNEQFF. The CDR3 DNA reads as TGCACCTCGAATGAGCAGTTCTTC. This rearrangement joins TRBV29-1 to TRBJ2-1; D is unresolved. This CDR3 is 8 amino acids long. Germline values: CDR1 SQVTM, CDR2 ANQGSEA.